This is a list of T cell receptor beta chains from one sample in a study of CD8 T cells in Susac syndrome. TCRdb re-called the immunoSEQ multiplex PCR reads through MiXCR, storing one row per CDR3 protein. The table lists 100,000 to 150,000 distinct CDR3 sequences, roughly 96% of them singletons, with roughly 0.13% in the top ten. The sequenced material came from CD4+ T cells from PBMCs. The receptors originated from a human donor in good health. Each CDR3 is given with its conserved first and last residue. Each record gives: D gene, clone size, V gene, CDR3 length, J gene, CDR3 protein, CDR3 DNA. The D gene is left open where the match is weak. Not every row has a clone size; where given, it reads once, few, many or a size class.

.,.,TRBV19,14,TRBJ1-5,CASSVTGGNQPQHF,TGTGCCAGTAGTGTTACAGGAGGAAATCAGCCCCAGCATTTT
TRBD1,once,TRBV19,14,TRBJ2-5,CASSPRQGRETQYF,TGTGCCAGTAGTCCCCGACAGGGGAGGGAGACCCAGTACTTC
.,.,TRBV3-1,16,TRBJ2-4,CASSLDRILTKNIQYF,TGTGCCAGCAGCCTAGACAGGATTTTGACCAAAAACATTCAGTACTTC
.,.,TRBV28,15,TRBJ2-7,CASQRAQTRAYEQYF,TGTGCCAGCCAAAGGGCACAGACAAGGGCCTACGAGCAGTACTTC
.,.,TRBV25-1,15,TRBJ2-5,CASSDYFAVGETQYF,TGTGCCAGCAGTGATTACTTCGCAGTAGGGGAGACCCAGTACTTC
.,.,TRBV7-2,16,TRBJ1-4,CASSLAPGRINEKLFF,TGTGCCAGCAGCTTAGCTCCGGGACGGATCAATGAAAAACTGTTTTTT
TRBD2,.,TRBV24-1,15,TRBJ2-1,CATSLRTSGNNEQFF,TGTGCCACCAGTTTAAGGACTAGCGGGAACAATGAGCAGTTCTTC
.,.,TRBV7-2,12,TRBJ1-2,CASSLVGEGYTF,TGTGCCAGCAGCTTAGTGGGGGAAGGCTACACCTTC
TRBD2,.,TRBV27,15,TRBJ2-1,CASSLFGTRHNEQFF,TGTGCCAGCAGTTTATTTGGGACTAGACACAATGAGCAGTTCTTC
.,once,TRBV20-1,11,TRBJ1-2,CSATGSGGYTF,TGCAGTGCTACAGGGTCGGGTGGCTACACCTTC
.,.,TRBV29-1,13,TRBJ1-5,CSVGWTDYQPQHF,TGCAGCGTTGGCTGGACAGACTATCAGCCCCAGCATTTT
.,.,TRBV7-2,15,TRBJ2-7,CASSLARDFSYEQYF,TGTGCCAGCAGCTTAGCGAGAGATTTCTCCTACGAGCAGTACTTC
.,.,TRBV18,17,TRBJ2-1,CASSPPRGTEGYNEQFF,TGTGCCAGCTCACCACCACGAGGGACCGAGGGCTACAATGAGCAGTTCTTC
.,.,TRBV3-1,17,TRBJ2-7,CASSQVGADQRGYEQYF,TGTGCCAGCAGCCAAGTGGGGGCGGACCAGAGGGGGTACGAGCAGTACTTC
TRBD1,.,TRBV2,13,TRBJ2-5,CASRGQPQETQYF,TGTGCCAGCAGGGGACAGCCCCAAGAGACCCAGTACTTC
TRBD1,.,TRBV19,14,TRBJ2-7,CASSPWTGTYEQYF,TGTGCCAGTAGTCCCTGGACAGGGACCTACGAGCAGTACTTC
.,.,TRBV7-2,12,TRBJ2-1,CASRGPYNEQFF,TGTGCCAGTCGGGGGCCCTACAATGAGCAGTTCTTC
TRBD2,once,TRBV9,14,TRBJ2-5,CASSVTSGKETQYF,TGTGCCAGCAGCGTAACTAGCGGGAAAGAGACCCAGTACTTC
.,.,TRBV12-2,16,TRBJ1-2,CASRLPPGSSNYGYTF,TGTGCAAGTCGCTTACCCCCAGGATCGTCTAACTATGGCTACACCTTC
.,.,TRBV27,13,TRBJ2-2,CASISWNTGELFF,TGTGCCAGCATAAGCTGGAACACCGGGGAGCTGTTTTTT
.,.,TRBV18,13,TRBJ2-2,CASSPRGDGELFF,TGTGCCAGCTCACCACGGGGCGACGGGGAGCTGTTTTTT
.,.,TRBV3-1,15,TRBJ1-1,CASSQGLGVNTEAFF,TGTGCCAGCAGCCAAGGTTTGGGAGTGAACACTGAAGCTTTCTTT
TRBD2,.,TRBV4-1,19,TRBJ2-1,CASGGDSSGRRSSYNEQFF,TGCGCCAGCGGAGGAGACTCTAGCGGGAGAAGGAGCTCCTACAATGAGCAGTTCTTC
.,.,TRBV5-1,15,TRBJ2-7,CASSHLPGRDYEQYF,TGCGCCAGCAGTCACTTACCAGGAAGGGACTACGAGCAGTACTTC
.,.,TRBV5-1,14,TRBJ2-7,CASSFTGGAYEQYF,TGCGCCAGCAGCTTTACCGGTGGGGCCTACGAGCAGTACTTC
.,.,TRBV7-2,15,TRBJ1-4,CASSLGPAGDEKLFF,TGTGCCAGCAGCTTAGGCCCCGCTGGGGATGAAAAACTGTTTTTT
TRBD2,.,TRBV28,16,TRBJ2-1,CASSPTPGTRRDEQFF,TGTGCCAGCAGCCCGACCCCCGGGACTAGACGAGATGAGCAGTTCTTC
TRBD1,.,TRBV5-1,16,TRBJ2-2,CASSLEAGGAPGELFF,TGCGCCAGCAGCTTGGAGGCAGGGGGCGCACCCGGGGAGCTGTTTTTT
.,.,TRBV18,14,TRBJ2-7,CATAAERQSYEQYF,TGTGCCACAGCGGCGGAAAGGCAGTCCTACGAGCAGTACTTC
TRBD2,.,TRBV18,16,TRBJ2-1,CASSLTSGSTYNEQFF,TGTGCCAGCTCTCTGACTAGCGGGTCAACCTACAATGAGCAGTTCTTC
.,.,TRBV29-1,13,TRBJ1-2,CSAMALRGYGYTF,TGCAGCGCCATGGCCCTCAGAGGCTATGGCTACACCTTC
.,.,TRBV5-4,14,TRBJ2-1,CASSPGPEFNEQFF,TGTGCCAGCAGCCCCGGGCCAGAGTTTAATGAGCAGTTCTTC
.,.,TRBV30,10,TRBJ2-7,CAWPPWEQYF,TGTGCCTGGCCCCCCTGGGAGCAGTACTTC
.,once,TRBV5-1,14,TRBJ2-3,CASSLGGDTDTQYF,TGCGCCAGCAGCTTGGGTGGGGACACAGATACGCAGTATTTT
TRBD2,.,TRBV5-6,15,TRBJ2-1,CASSLRLAGLNEQFF,TGTGCCAGCAGCCTGCGACTAGCGGGACTCAATGAGCAGTTCTTC
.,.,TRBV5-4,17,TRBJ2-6,CASSLRGLLSGANVLTF,TGTGCCAGCAGCTTGCGTGGGCTATTGTCTGGGGCCAACGTCCTGACTTTC
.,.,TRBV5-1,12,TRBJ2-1,CASSQGVDEQFF,TGCGCCAGCAGCCAAGGCGTGGATGAGCAGTTCTTC
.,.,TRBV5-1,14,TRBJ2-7,CASSSMAMGNEQYF,TGCGCCAGCAGCTCGATGGCCATGGGGAACGAGCAGTACTTC
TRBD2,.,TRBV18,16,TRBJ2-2,CASSPTSGLGTGELFF,TGTGCCAGCTCACCAACTAGCGGTCTTGGGACCGGGGAGCTGTTTTTT
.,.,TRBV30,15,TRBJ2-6,CAWTGKYAGANVLTF,TGTGCCTGGACAGGGAAATACGCTGGGGCCAACGTCCTGACTTTC
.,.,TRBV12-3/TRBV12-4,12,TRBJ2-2,CASSLDTGELFF,TGTGCCAGCAGTCTAGACACCGGGGAGCTGTTTTTT
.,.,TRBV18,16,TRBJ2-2,CASSPTGTLNTGELFF,TGTGCCAGCTCACCGACCGGGACTCTGAACACCGGGGAGCTGTTTTTT
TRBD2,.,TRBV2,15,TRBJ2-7,CASSGTSGSSYEQYF,TGTGCCAGCAGTGGCACTAGCGGTTCTTCCTACGAGCAGTACTTC
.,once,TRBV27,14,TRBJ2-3,CASRRLVSTDTQYF,TGTGCCAGCAGACGACTAGTGAGCACAGATACGCAGTATTTT
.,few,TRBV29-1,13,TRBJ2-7,CSVARGLLYEQYF,TGCAGCGTTGCCCGGGGACTGCTCTACGAGCAGTACTTC
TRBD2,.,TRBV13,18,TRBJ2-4,CASSTRTSGRGAKNIQYF,TGTGCCAGCAGCACCCGGACTAGCGGGAGAGGAGCCAAAAACATTCAGTACTTC
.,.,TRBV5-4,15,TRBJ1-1,CASSLASGKNTEAFF,TGTGCCAGCAGCTTGGCTTCTGGTAAGAACACTGAAGCTTTCTTT
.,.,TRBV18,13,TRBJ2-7,CASSPQSNYEQYF,TGTGCCAGCTCACCACAGTCCAACTACGAGCAGTACTTC
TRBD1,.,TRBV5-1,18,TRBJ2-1,CASSLADLTGRVSNEQFF,TGCGCCAGCAGCTTGGCCGACTTGACAGGGCGGGTATCCAATGAGCAGTTCTTC
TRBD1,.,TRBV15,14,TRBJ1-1,CATSPDRVNTEAFF,TGTGCCACCAGTCCGGACAGGGTGAACACTGAAGCTTTCTTT